This T cell receptor (beta chain) was recorded in a study of blood T cell repertoires in COVID-19. Study-wide background: The United States, Italy and Spain provided the acute and convalescent COVID-19 samples.

As originally analysed: Researchers report that nucleated cell counts were estimated from reference gene primer amplification. Generated by immunoSEQ multiplex PCR, the TCRdb table keeps only in-frame clones and is missing some. The V and J calls and the clone size are those of that table, but D and trimming were determined from the DNA. The profile shows some 56,000 clones, approximately 80% of them singletons. V lost 5 bases, J lost 0 bases, and 7 bases lay in between. CDR1 SEHNR and CDR2 FQNEAQ come from the germline V gene (reference sequence). The CDR3 runs 14 residues. Specimen: peripheral blood. The TCR was taken from a man aged 60 to 75 with acute or convalescent COVID-19. The V call is TRBV7-9, the J call TRBJ1-4; no reliable D call. CDR3 protein: CASSTSTTNEKLFF. The CDR3 bases are TGTGCCAGCAGCACCTCTACAACTAATGAAAAACTGTTTTTT.